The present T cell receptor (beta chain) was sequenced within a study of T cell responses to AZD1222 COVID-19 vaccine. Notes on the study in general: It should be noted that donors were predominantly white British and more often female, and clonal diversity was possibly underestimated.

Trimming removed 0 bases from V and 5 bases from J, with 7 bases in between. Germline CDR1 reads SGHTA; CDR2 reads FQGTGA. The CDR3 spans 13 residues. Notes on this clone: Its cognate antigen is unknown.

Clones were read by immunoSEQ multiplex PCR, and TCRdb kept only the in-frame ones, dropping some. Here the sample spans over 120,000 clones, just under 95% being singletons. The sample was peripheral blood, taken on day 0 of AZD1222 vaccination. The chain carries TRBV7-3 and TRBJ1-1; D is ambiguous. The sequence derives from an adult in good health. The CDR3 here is CASSLTYGTEAFF. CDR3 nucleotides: TGTGCCAGCAGCTTAACGTACGGGACTGAAGCTTTCTTT.